Below, 9 T cell receptor beta chains from the same sample are listed, as sequenced in a study of T cell repertoires in cytomegalovirus infection. TCRdb passed the reads through MiXCR, listing each CDR3 protein once. The table has 200,000 or so distinct CDR3 sequences, roughly a fifth seen once. Sequencing was done on a sample of PBMCs. These receptors all stem from a human donor in good health (CMV status not recorded). Some clones in this sample may be carry-over from other donors' samples.

This clonotype has only a few counts. V is TRBV9 and J is TRBJ2-7, with 11 positions matching TRBD2. Germline values: CDR1 SGDLS, CDR2 YYNGEE. This CDR3 has 17 amino acids. V trimming: 0 bases; J trimming: 0 bases; junction bases outside the gene matches: 5. For the CDR3, the DNA is TGTGCCAGCAGCGTAGGAGATAGCGGGAGGGCCTCCTACGAGCAGTACTTC. Amino acids: CASSVGDSGRASYEQYF.

The rearrangement joins TRBV10-2 to TRBJ2-1; 7 bases are a match to TRBD1. Unmatched junction bases numbered 5, after V lost 6 bases and J lost 6 bases. The CDR3 sequence is 13 residues long. Germline assignment: CDR1 WSHSY and CDR2 SAAADI. CDR3 loop: CASSETGRNEQFF. DNA for the CDR3: TGCGCCAGCAGCGAGACAGGGCGCAATGAGCAGTTCTTC.

This clonotype was recorded at least ten times. The CDR3 DNA sequence: TGTGCCAGCAGCTTAGTCGGACAGAGGACTGAAAAACTGTTTTTT. This encodes CASSLVGQRTEKLFF. V and J are TRBV7-2 and TRBJ1-4, with a weak D call TRBD1 (6 bases). CDR1 and CDR2 from the germline V gene are SGHTA and FQGNSA. Trimming took off 1 base at V and 7 bases at J, with 13 bases between the two ends. The CDR3 consists of 15 residues.

This clonotype has at least ten counts. The gene calls are TRBV6-5 and TRBJ2-1, with 7 bases fitting TRBD1. The CDR3 length is 14 residues. V dropped 5 bases and J dropped 10; count of bases not matched to a gene: 11. Per the germline V gene, CDR1 is MNHEY and CDR2 is SVGAGI. This chain's CDR3 is CASSPTLQGREQFF. Here the CDR3 DNA reads TGTGCCAGCAGTCCAACACTACAGGGGCGGGAGCAGTTCTTC.

The chain has TRBV20-1 and TRBJ2-3; 10 bases are shared with TRBD2. The CDR3 sequence is 16 residues long. CDR1 DFQATT and CDR2 SNEGSKA come from the germline V gene (reference sequence). The ends lost 2 bases at V and 2 bases at J; junction bases unmatched: 7. In DNA form, the CDR3 reads TGCAGTGCTAGACCCCTAGCGGGGGCGGCCACAGATACGCAGTATTTT. Amino acids: CSARPLAGAATDTQYF.

This clonotype has just a few counts. The chain is built from TRBV5-1 and TRBJ2-7; D gene uncertain. The V gene's germline CDR1 is SGHRS and CDR2 YFSETQ. V lost 3 bases to trimming and J lost 6 bases, with 13 bases between them. The CDR3 runs 13 residues. In nucleotides, the CDR3 is TGCGCCAGCAGCTCGCACCCCGTTGGCGAGCAGTACTTC. This sequence encodes CASSSHPVGEQYF.

The V call is TRBV20-1, the J call TRBJ2-4, with 9 bases aligning to TRBD2. Germline lookup yields CDR1 DFQATT and CDR2 SNEGSKA (reference sequence). The CDR3 runs 15 residues. V lost 0 bases and J lost 9; bases outside the gene matches: 9. In nucleotides, the CDR3 is TGCAGTGCTAGAGATGGTAGCGGGAGTTGGAGCATTCAGTACTTC. Amino acids: CSARDGSGSWSIQYF.

As to this clonotype: The junction departs from germline at one end; a sequencing error may be responsible. The chain recombines TRBV6-1 with TRBJ2-1, with 12 bases identical to TRBD2. CDR1 is MNHNS and CDR2 is SASEGT in the germline V gene. This CDR3 contains 15 residues. CDR3 loop: CARSEGTSGHNEQFF. For the CDR3, the DNA is TGTGCCAGAAGTGAAGGGACTAGCGGGCACAATGAGCAGTTCTTC.

The chain carries TRBV19 and TRBJ2-7; 9 bases are shared with TRBD2. V shed 5 bases, J shed 3 bases, and the junction held 17 bases outside the gene matches. CDR1 and CDR2 (germline): LNHDA, SQIVND (reference sequence). CDR3 length equals 18 residues. The CDR3, as DNA: TGTGCCAGTAGTTTGCGAGCGGGAGGAACCGGTTCGGGCTACGAGCAGTACTTC. Its translation is CASSLRAGGTGSGYEQYF.